This T cell receptor (beta chain) was found in a study of cytomegalovirus exposure and HLA in healthy donors. Per germline, CDR1 LGHNA and CDR2 YNFKEQ. V dropped 4 bases and J dropped 4 bases, with 11 bases sitting between them. CDR3 length: 14 amino acids. The assay was immunoSEQ multiplex PCR, and TCRdb's table has in-frame clones only and misses some. The data hold approximately 200,000 clones, with roughly three quarters observed a single time. The material sequenced was PBMCs. The TCR was taken from a woman in her twenties or thirties in good health and CMV-seronegative. The chain links TRBV4-2 to TRBJ2-1; the D gene is possibly TRBD2 (6 bases). CDR3: CASSRGDSYNEQFF. In nucleotides, the CDR3 is TGTGCCAGCAGCCGCGGGGACTCTTACAATGAGCAGTTCTTC.